The clone carrying this T cell receptor (beta chain) was observed a single time. Germline CDR1 MNHNY, CDR2 SVGAGI (reference sequence). V lost 0 bases to trimming and J lost 6 bases, with 9 bases between them. The length of the CDR3 is 13 residues. The authors sequenced TCR beta from blood CD8+ and CD4+ T cells. The CD8+ and CD4+ T cells were negatively isolated, with the TEMRA cells enriched by FACS. Random hexamers primed reverse transcription of roughly 0.45 to 1 ug RNA. MiXCR, run by TCRdb on the immunoSEQ multiplex PCR reads, gives a single entry per CDR3 protein. The sample lists 130,000 or so distinct CDR3 sequences, roughly 94% occurring once. This entry is derived from a study of CD8 T cells in Susac syndrome.

The TCR comes from a human donor in good health. Sequenced material: CD4+ T cells from PBMCs. The gene calls are TRBV6-6 and TRBJ2-7; D ambiguous. The CDR3: CASSYSPSFEQYF. The CDR3, as DNA: TGTGCCAGCAGTTACTCCCCCAGCTTCGAGCAGTACTTC.